The rows below give T cell receptor beta chains drawn from one sample of a study of cytotoxic CD8 clonotypes in ibrutinib-treated CLL. Measured with immunoSEQ multiplex PCR; TCRdb has only the in-frame clones, and not every one. This table has some 30,000 clones, roughly 76% appearing once. This specimen was PBMCs, taken after 36 months of ibrutinib treatment. The receptors were sampled from a human donor with chronic lymphocytic leukemia. Both conserved end residues are part of each CDR3. The D gene is left open where the match is weak. The size entry is marked missing in some rows and otherwise reads once, few, many or a size class.

size: NA
D: NA
J: TRBJ2-3
V: TRBV5-1
CDR3: CASSPEGFSTDTQYF
DNA: TGCGCCAGCAGCCCTGAAGGATTCAGCACAGATACGCAGTATTTT

size: NA
D: NA
J: TRBJ1-2
V: TRBV5-1
CDR3: CASSAGDNYGYTF
DNA: TGCGCCAGCAGTGCAGGGGATAACTATGGCTACACCTTC

size: once
D: NA
J: TRBJ1-1
V: TRBV9
CDR3: CASSPPVNTEAFF
DNA: TGTGCCAGCAGCCCCCCCGTGAACACTGAAGCTTTCTTT

size: NA
D: NA
J: TRBJ2-7
V: TRBV7-8
CDR3: CASSSWVRGLYEQYF
DNA: TGTGCCAGCAGCTCATGGGTTAGGGGCCTCTACGAGCAGTACTTC

size: NA
D: NA
J: TRBJ1-1
V: TRBV29-1
CDR3: CSVETANTEAFF
DNA: TGCAGCGTTGAGACAGCGAACACTGAAGCTTTCTTT

size: NA
D: TRBD1
J: TRBJ1-6
V: TRBV30
CDR3: CAWSTGTGYNSPLHF
DNA: TGTGCCTGGAGCACCGGGACAGGCTATAATTCACCCCTCCACTTT

size: NA
D: TRBD2
J: TRBJ2-7
V: TRBV7-3
CDR3: CASSLYPVGGAEEQYF
DNA: TGTGCCAGCAGCTTATACCCGGTCGGGGGGGCAGAGGAGCAGTACTTC

size: NA
D: NA
J: TRBJ2-1
V: TRBV19
CDR3: CASSYGWGTFNEQFF
DNA: TGTGCCAGTAGTTACGGGTGGGGGACTTTCAATGAGCAGTTCTTC

size: once
D: NA
J: TRBJ1-3
V: TRBV18
CDR3: CASSPGRPVSGNTIYF
DNA: TGTGCCAGCTCACCGGGACGCCCGGTTTCTGGAAACACCATATATTTT

size: NA
D: NA
J: TRBJ2-5
V: TRBV2
CDR3: CASSGTAGTETQYF
DNA: TGTGCCAGCAGTGGGACAGCGGGGACCGAGACCCAGTACTTC

size: NA
D: NA
J: TRBJ1-2
V: TRBV6-5
CDR3: CASSYDPQGLGYTF
DNA: TGTGCCAGCAGTTACGACCCCCAGGGGCTAGGCTACACCTTC

size: once
D: NA
J: TRBJ2-5
V: TRBV7-2
CDR3: CASNLGGTAFGETQYF
DNA: TGTGCCAGCAATCTAGGCGGGACGGCCTTCGGGGAGACCCAGTACTTC

size: few
D: NA
J: TRBJ1-5
V: TRBV6-1
CDR3: CASSEPRTSNQPQHF
DNA: TGTGCCAGCAGTGAACCCAGGACTAGCAATCAGCCCCAGCATTTT

size: few
D: NA
J: TRBJ2-7
V: TRBV21-1
CDR3: CASNKGPGGYEQYF
DNA: TGTGCCAGCAACAAAGGGCCAGGGGGGTACGAGCAGTACTTC

size: NA
D: NA
J: TRBJ2-4
V: TRBV5-1
CDR3: CASSQPGDDIQYF
DNA: TGCGCCAGCAGCCAACCGGGGGACGACATTCAGTACTTC

size: NA
D: TRBD2
J: TRBJ2-5
V: TRBV15
CDR3: CATSSLAGQETQYF
DNA: TGTGCCACCAGCAGCCTAGCGGGGCAAGAGACCCAGTACTTC

size: NA
D: NA
J: TRBJ2-3
V: TRBV23-1
CDR3: CATNRDTQRVDTQYF
DNA: TGCGCCACCAACAGGGACACCCAAAGGGTAGATACGCAGTATTTT

size: NA
D: TRBD1
J: TRBJ1-2
V: TRBV11-2
CDR3: CASSFSVTGDGYTF
DNA: TGTGCCAGCAGCTTCTCTGTTACAGGGGACGGCTACACCTTC

size: NA
D: TRBD2
J: TRBJ2-1
V: TRBV4-2
CDR3: CASSQATSRGILAGLPNEQFF
DNA: TGTGCCAGCAGCCAAGCCACCTCACGGGGGATACTAGCGGGCCTCCCGAATGAGCAGTTCTTC

size: NA
D: NA
J: TRBJ1-2
V: TRBV10-1
CDR3: CASSARQRSRTYGYTF
DNA: TGCGCCAGCAGTGCAAGACAAAGATCGCGAACCTATGGCTACACCTTC

size: NA
D: NA
J: TRBJ1-2
V: TRBV20-1
CDR3: CSQSNYGYTF
DNA: TGCAGTCAATCTAACTATGGCTACACCTTC

size: NA
D: TRBD1
J: TRBJ1-5
V: TRBV6-5
CDR3: CASSRTGWQPQHF
DNA: TGTGCCAGCAGCCGGACAGGGTGGCAGCCCCAGCATTTT

size: NA
D: NA
J: TRBJ2-1
V: TRBV14
CDR3: CASSQDRTWAYNEQFF
DNA: TGTGCCAGCAGCCAAGATCGGACTTGGGCCTACAATGAGCAGTTCTTC

size: NA
D: TRBD1
J: TRBJ1-2
V: TRBV19
CDR3: CASSMAVGTGGGYTF
DNA: TGTGCCAGTAGTATGGCCGTGGGGACAGGGGGCGGCTACACCTTC

size: many
D: NA
J: TRBJ1-1
V: TRBV19
CDR3: CASSITGITEAFF
DNA: TGTGCCAGTAGTATAACGGGGATTACTGAAGCTTTCTTT

size: few
D: NA
J: TRBJ1-5
V: TRBV6-6
CDR3: CATSFGDSNQPQHF
DNA: TGTGCCACCTCGTTCGGAGATAGCAATCAGCCCCAGCATTTT

size: many
D: NA
J: TRBJ1-5
V: TRBV27
CDR3: CASSLRAPGPTSNQPQHF
DNA: TGTGCCAGCAGTTTGAGGGCCCCTGGCCCCACAAGCAATCAGCCCCAGCATTTT

size: NA
D: NA
J: TRBJ1-2
V: TRBV6-5
CDR3: CASSYSTGGYGYTF
DNA: TGTGCCAGCAGTTACTCGACTGGGGGCTATGGCTACACCTTC

size: NA
D: TRBD2
J: TRBJ2-3
V: TRBV11-1
CDR3: CASSLRGGGNTDTQYF
DNA: TGTGCCAGCAGCTTACGGGGCGGGGGGAACACAGATACGCAGTATTTT

size: few
D: TRBD1
J: TRBJ1-2
V: TRBV7-2
CDR3: CASSSGTAFYYGYTF
DNA: TGTGCCAGCAGCTCAGGGACAGCGTTTTACTATGGCTACACCTTC

size: once
D: TRBD1
J: TRBJ2-7
V: TRBV5-8
CDR3: CASSLTGTGGDEQYF
DNA: TGTGCCAGCAGCTTGACCGGGACAGGGGGCGACGAGCAGTACTTC

size: few
D: NA
J: TRBJ1-6
V: TRBV7-3
CDR3: CASSPSEGSPLHF
DNA: TGTGCCAGCAGCCCCTCGGAGGGTTCACCCCTCCACTTT

size: NA
D: NA
J: TRBJ2-5
V: TRBV27
CDR3: CASRGGFGGRVQETQYF
DNA: TGTGCCAGCCGTGGGGGCTTCGGGGGCAGGGTCCAAGAGACCCAGTACTTC

size: NA
D: NA
J: TRBJ2-1
V: TRBV5-6
CDR3: CASSLGGRSSYNEQFF
DNA: TGTGCCAGCAGCTTGGGGGGCCGGAGCTCCTACAATGAGCAGTTCTTC

size: NA
D: NA
J: TRBJ1-1
V: TRBV5-5
CDR3: CASSLGEGTEAFF
DNA: TGTGCCAGCAGCTTGGGGGAGGGCACTGAAGCTTTCTTT

size: NA
D: NA
J: TRBJ1-3
V: TRBV5-1
CDR3: CASSLTGGGSGNTIYF
DNA: TGCGCCAGCAGCTTGACTGGTGGGGGATCTGGAAACACCATATATTTT

size: NA
D: TRBD1
J: TRBJ2-6
V: TRBV10-3
CDR3: CAIRGTGGTGGPGANVLTF
DNA: TGTGCCATCAGAGGGACGGGCGGGACAGGGGGCCCCGGGGCCAACGTCCTGACTTTC

size: NA
D: NA
J: TRBJ2-7
V: TRBV7-9
CDR3: CASSLLGPSYEQYF
DNA: TGTGCCAGCAGCTTGTTAGGACCTAGCTACGAGCAGTACTTC

size: NA
D: NA
J: TRBJ2-5
V: TRBV4-1
CDR3: CASSPEGGRDQETQYF
DNA: TGCGCCAGCAGCCCAGAGGGGGGTCGTGACCAAGAGACCCAGTACTTC

size: NA
D: NA
J: TRBJ2-3
V: TRBV13
CDR3: CASSSRTDRPSDTQYF
DNA: TGTGCCAGCAGCTCACGGACAGATCGGCCGTCGGATACGCAGTATTTT

size: NA
D: TRBD1
J: TRBJ1-3
V: TRBV15
CDR3: CATSRDGTAYGNTIYF
DNA: TGTGCCACCAGCAGAGATGGGACAGCATATGGAAACACCATATATTTT

size: once
D: NA
J: TRBJ2-6
V: TRBV7-9
CDR3: CASSPGANVLTF
DNA: TGTGCCAGCAGCCCGGGGGCCAACGTCCTGACTTTC

size: NA
D: TRBD2
J: TRBJ2-3
V: TRBV5-1
CDR3: CASSPRERGRDTQYF
DNA: TGCGCCAGCAGCCCTAGGGAGCGGGGGAGAGATACGCAGTATTTT

size: NA
D: TRBD1
J: TRBJ1-6
V: TRBV5-6
CDR3: CASSLLGQGTPPLHF
DNA: TGTGCCAGCAGCTTGTTGGGACAGGGGACACCACCCCTCCACTTT

size: few
D: NA
J: TRBJ1-2
V: TRBV25-1
CDR3: CASSVPGPNYGYTF
DNA: TGTGCCAGCAGTGTACCGGGACCTAACTATGGCTACACCTTC

size: NA
D: NA
J: TRBJ1-5
V: TRBV30
CDR3: CAWSVLQGLGQPQHF
DNA: TGTGCCTGGAGTGTACTCCAGGGATTGGGTCAGCCCCAGCATTTT

size: NA
D: TRBD2
J: TRBJ2-2
V: TRBV30
CDR3: CAWRISGGFTGELFF
DNA: TGTGCCTGGAGAATTAGCGGGGGATTCACCGGGGAGCTGTTTTTT

size: NA
D: NA
J: TRBJ1-2
V: TRBV19
CDR3: CASSISDFGYTF
DNA: TGTGCCAGTAGTATATCGGACTTCGGCTACACCTTC

size: NA
D: NA
J: TRBJ2-1
V: TRBV5-8
CDR3: CASSFGQGKGNEQFF
DNA: TGTGCCAGCAGCTTTGGGCAGGGGAAGGGAAATGAGCAGTTCTTC

size: NA
D: TRBD1
J: TRBJ2-7
V: TRBV13
CDR3: CASGQGSYTYEQYF
DNA: TGTGCCAGTGGACAGGGAAGTTACACCTACGAGCAGTACTTC

size: NA
D: NA
J: TRBJ2-5
V: TRBV5-1
CDR3: CASSWTNGETQYF
DNA: TGCGCCAGCAGCTGGACCAATGGAGAGACCCAGTACTTC

size: NA
D: NA
J: TRBJ2-7
V: TRBV18
CDR3: CASSPPIRAYEQYF
DNA: TGTGCCAGCTCACCACCTATCAGGGCCTACGAGCAGTACTTC